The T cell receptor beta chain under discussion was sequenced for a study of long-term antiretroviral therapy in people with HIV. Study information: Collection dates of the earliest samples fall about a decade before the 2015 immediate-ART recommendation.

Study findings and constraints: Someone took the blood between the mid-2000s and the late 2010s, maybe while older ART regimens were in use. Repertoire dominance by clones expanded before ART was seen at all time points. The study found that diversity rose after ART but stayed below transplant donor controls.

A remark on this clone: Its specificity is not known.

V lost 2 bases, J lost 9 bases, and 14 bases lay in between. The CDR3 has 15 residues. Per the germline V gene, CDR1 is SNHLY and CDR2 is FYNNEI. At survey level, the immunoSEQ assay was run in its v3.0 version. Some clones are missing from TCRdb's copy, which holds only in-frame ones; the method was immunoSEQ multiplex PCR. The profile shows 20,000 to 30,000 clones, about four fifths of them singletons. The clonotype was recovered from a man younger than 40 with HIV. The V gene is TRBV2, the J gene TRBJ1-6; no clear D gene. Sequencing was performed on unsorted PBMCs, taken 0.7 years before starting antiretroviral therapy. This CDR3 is CASSEQAVGGSPLHF. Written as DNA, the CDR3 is TGTGCCAGCAGTGAACAGGCAGTGGGAGGTTCACCCCTCCACTTT.